This entry is about one T cell receptor beta chain. This entry belongs to a study of cytomegalovirus exposure and HLA in healthy donors. The CDR3 length is 13 residues. Germline V gene data show CDR1 as SGHNT and CDR2 as YYREEE (reference sequence). V was clipped by 0 bases and J by 3 bases, with 4 bases between them. In the PCR, 60 Vbeta and 13 Jbeta primers were used. Sequencing used immunoSEQ multiplex PCR; TCRdb keeps in-frame clones, though not all of them. The top ten clones hold approximately 5% of a sample with 150,000 or so clones, 81% of them seen once. The chain employs TRBV5-4 and TRBJ2-1; D remains ambiguous. Sequencing input: PBMCs. The TCR was taken from a young woman in good health and CMV-seropositive. CDR3 sequence reads: CASSLAFYNEQFF. In nucleotides, the CDR3 is TGTGCCAGCAGCTTGGCGTTCTACAATGAGCAGTTCTTC. Looking up the rest from reference TRBV5-4 and TRBJ2-1 gives the full variable domain: ETGVTQSPTHLIKTRGQQVTLRCSSQSGHNTVSWYQQALGQGPQFIFQYYREEENGRGNFPPRFSGLQFPNYSSELNVNALELDDSALYLCASSLAFYNEQFFGPGTRLTVL.